Following are 23 T cell receptor beta chains from one sample sequenced in a study of blood T cell repertoires in COVID-19. TCRdb keeps only in-frame clones here, not all; method: immunoSEQ multiplex PCR. The sample includes about 380,000 clones, around 90% of them seen just once. Sequencing was performed on PBMCs or T cells enriched from blood (not recorded which). These receptors were obtained from a woman aged 18-29 years who had recovered from COVID-19.

This chain joins TRBV25-1 and TRBJ1-1; TRBD1 might be the D (6 bases). With 1 base removed from V and 6 bases from J, the gap between germline ends came to 15 bases. In germline, CDR1 is MGHDK, CDR2 SYGVNS. The CDR3 spans 15 residues. CDR3 residues: CASSESRGRTSEAFF. The CDR3 coding sequence is TGTGCCAGCAGTGAATCCAGGGGCCGAACCTCTGAAGCTTTCTTT.

The chain recombines TRBV6-5 with TRBJ2-3; weak D call: TRBD2 (6 bases). Per germline, CDR1 MNHEY and CDR2 SVGAGI. V was clipped by 5 bases and J by 2 bases, with 11 bases between them. This CDR3 has 14 amino acids. The CDR3 coding sequence is TGTGCCAGCAGTCCGGGACTCCCCACAGATACGCAGTATTTT. This sequence encodes CASSPGLPTDTQYF.

The chain recombines TRBV11-2 with TRBJ2-1; TRBD2 matches 8 bases. The germline V gene encodes CDR1 SGHAT and CDR2 FQNNGV. The trim removed 5 bases at V and 9 bases at J, leaving 9 bases unmatched. The CDR3 is 14 residues long. In DNA, the CDR3 is TGTGCCAGCAGCCTTGGATCTGCGGGGGGTGAGCAGTTCTTC. The encoded protein is CASSLGSAGGEQFF.

This clone was counted between two and nine times. The chain couples TRBV7-2 to TRBJ2-1; 13 bases agree with TRBD2. Unmatched junction bases numbered 4, after V lost 7 bases and J lost 1 base. The germline gives CDR1 SGHTA, CDR2 FQGNSA. The CDR3 is 16 amino acids. CDR3 residues: CASTPTSGGSYNEQFF. Here the CDR3 DNA reads TGTGCCAGCACCCCGACTAGCGGGGGGTCCTACAATGAGCAGTTCTTC.

This clone was recorded only once. The V and J genes are TRBV29-1 and TRBJ1-1, with a possible D match to TRBD1 (5 bases). This CDR3 contains 13 residues. CDR1 is SQVTM and CDR2 is ANQGSEA in the germline V gene. The ends were cut back, 5 bases at V and 8 bases at J, with 18 bases in the middle. The DNA of the CDR3 is TGCAGCGTTCGGACAAGGATGAACAGGGAAGCTTTCTTT. Encoded protein: CSVRTRMNREAFF.

The chain uses TRBV5-1 and TRBJ2-2; 14 bases agree with TRBD2. Germline V gene sequence: CDR1 SGHRS, CDR2 YFSETQ. This CDR3 is 17 amino acids long. The trim removed 4 bases at V and 1 base at J, leaving 3 bases unmatched. The CDR3 spells CASSLGTSGGNTGELFF. Here the CDR3 DNA reads TGCGCCAGCAGCCTCGGGACTAGCGGGGGGAACACCGGGGAGCTGTTTTTT.

The gene calls are TRBV10-3 and TRBJ1-1, with D perhaps matching TRBD1 (6 bases). The length of the CDR3 is 15 residues. V gave up 7 bases and J gave up 2 bases, with 17 bases separating them. Germline V CDR1 and CDR2: ENHRY, SYGVKD. The DNA of the CDR3 is TGTGCCATCACGACAGGCGCCGAGGGAAACACTGAAGCTTTCTTT. Translation: CAITTGAEGNTEAFF.

J is TRBJ1-1 and V is TRBV2; D not certain. Germline values: CDR1 SNHLY, CDR2 FYNNEI. This CDR3 region has 15 residues. V dropped 3 bases and J dropped 3 bases, with 14 bases sitting between them. The chain's CDR3 is CASSDPSGKDTEAFF. The CDR3 coding sequence is TGTGCCAGCAGTGATCCGTCGGGGAAGGACACTGAAGCTTTCTTT.

The chain employs TRBV7-2 and TRBJ1-3; TRBD1 agrees at 8 bases. The CDR3 sequence is 15 residues long. Germline V gene sequence: CDR1 SGHTA, CDR2 FQGNSA. With 6 bases clipped from V and 6 bases from J, the junction kept 10 bases outside the gene matches. CDR3 DNA sequence: TGTGCCAGCAGTTCTCGACAGGGGCTAGCAAACACCATATATTTT. Its translation is CASSSRQGLANTIYF.

V is TRBV6-5 and J is TRBJ2-2; D may be TRBD2 (5 bases). The CDR3 totals 16 residues. CDR1 and CDR2 from the germline V gene are MNHEY and SVGAGI. The V gene lost 2 bases and the J gene lost 5 bases, with 15 bases spanning the gap. CDR3 nucleotide sequence: TGTGCCAGCAGTTACGGCGGGCCAGGAATAACCGGGGAGCTGTTTTTT. It specifies CASSYGGPGITGELFF.

This chain connects TRBV6-4 to TRBJ2-7; the D is unclear. CDR1 and CDR2 (germline): MRHNA, SNTAGT. The CDR3 is 10 amino acids. V was trimmed by 10 bases and J by 6 bases, leaving 10 bases between them. CDR3 residues: CATPLPEQYF. DNA of the CDR3: TGTGCCACCCCTCTCCCCGAGCAGTACTTC.

This chain links TRBV6-5 with TRBJ1-6, with TRBD1 matching 7 bases. CDR3 size: 15 residues. The junction had 4 bases not matched to a gene; V was cut back by 6 bases and J by 2 bases. Germline lookup yields CDR1 MNHEY and CDR2 SVGAGI. The CDR3 DNA reads TGTGCCAGCAGACCCGGGACAGCCTATAATTCACCCCTCCACTTT. This sequence encodes CASRPGTAYNSPLHF.

The rearrangement uses TRBV5-8 and TRBJ2-2; 9 nucleotides agree with TRBD1. Germline loops: CDR1 SGHTS, CDR2 YDEGEE. The CDR3 runs 17 residues. Trimming took 1 base from V and 3 from J; bases not matched to a gene: 7. The CDR3 nucleotides read TGTGCCAGCAGCTTGTTTTCCGGGACAGGGTACACCGGGGAGCTGTTTTTT. Amino acid sequence: CASSLFSGTGYTGELFF.

The genes are TRBV28 and TRBJ1-3; D is unclear. V was shortened by 6 bases and J by 4 bases, with 10 bases between the two germline ends. Germline CDR1 MDHEN, CDR2 SYDVKM. The CDR3 has 13 amino acids. The CDR3 here is CASSHISGNTIYF. The CDR3 DNA sequence: TGTGCCAGCAGCCACATTTCCGGAAACACCATATATTTT.

The J gene is TRBJ2-3, the V gene TRBV30, with 10 bases aligning to TRBD1. The CDR3 consists of 15 residues. The V and J ends lost 2 bases and 6 bases, in that order; junction bases with no gene match: 8. CDR1 GTSNPN and CDR2 SVGIG come from the germline V gene (reference sequence). Here the CDR3 reads CAWSRDRGAVDTQYF. Written as DNA, the CDR3 is TGTGCCTGGAGTCGGGACAGGGGTGCAGTTGATACGCAGTATTTT.

The chain is built from TRBV10-2 and TRBJ1-2, with D possibly matching TRBD1 (6 bases). The germline gives CDR1 WSHSY, CDR2 SAAADI. Trimming removed 0 bases from V and 5 bases from J, with 19 bases in between. CDR3 length: 17 residues. The CDR3 spells CASSESASSGVRYGYTF. In DNA form, the CDR3 reads TGCGCCAGCAGTGAGTCAGCCTCATCAGGGGTTCGGTATGGCTACACCTTC.

The chain is built from TRBV4-2 and TRBJ1-1, with D possibly being TRBD1 (5 bases). This CDR3 spans 14 amino acids. The germline V gene has CDR1 LGHNA and CDR2 YNFKEQ. Trimming cost V 0 bases and J 4 bases, with 9 bases left between them. The DNA for the CDR3 is TGTGCCAGCAGCCAAGATATCGGGGGCACTGAAGCTTTCTTT. This translates into CASSQDIGGTEAFF.

J is TRBJ1-4 and V is TRBV5-1; tentatively, D is TRBD1 (6 bases). This CDR3 has 14 amino acids. CDR1 SGHRS and CDR2 YFSETQ come from the germline V gene. V lost 2 bases and J 8 bases, leaving 13 bases between the germline ends. The CDR3 sequence: CASSFGAGDEKLFF. CDR3 in DNA: TGCGCCAGCAGCTTCGGCGCAGGGGACGAAAAACTGTTTTTT.

V and J are TRBV5-1 and TRBJ1-3; possibly TRBD1 for D (5 bases). V lost 3 bases and J lost 0, with 13 bases in between. The CDR3 spans 16 residues. Looked up from germline, CDR1 is SGHRS and CDR2 is YFSETQ. The DNA of the CDR3 is TGCGCCAGCAGCTCGGGACTCCTGGTCTCTGGAAACACCATATATTTT. Protein: CASSSGLLVSGNTIYF.

The J gene is TRBJ1-1, the V gene TRBV4-1, with D unclear. V lost 1 base to trimming and J lost 1 base, with 16 bases between them. Looked up from germline, CDR1 is MGHRA and CDR2 is YSYEKL. CDR3 length: 17 amino acids. The CDR3 is CASSQAPGGRGNTEAFF. CDR3 nucleotides: TGCGCCAGCAGCCAAGCCCCCGGAGGGAGAGGGAACACTGAAGCTTTCTTT.

The CDR3 spells CASSWTGDTEAFF. CDR3 DNA: TGTGCCAGCAGTTGGACAGGGGACACTGAAGCTTTCTTT. The J gene is TRBJ1-1, the V gene TRBV2; TRBD1 matches 9 bases. CDR1 is SNHLY and CDR2 is FYNNEI in the germline V gene. J was trimmed by 3 bases and V by 5 bases; bases with no gene match: 1. CDR3 length equals 13 residues.

This clone was seen a few times. The chain employs TRBV21-1 and TRBJ2-1; no check of the table's D call, TRBD2, against the DNA was made. TRBV21-1 is a listed pseudogene. The CDR3 is 16 amino acids. In nucleotides, the CDR3 is TGTGCCAGCAGCAAAGAACTAGCGGAACCTTACAATGAGCAGTTCTTC. This encodes CASSKELAEPYNEQFF.

The chain recombines TRBV15 with TRBJ1-2; possible D gene TRBD1, 5 bases. Trimming shortened V by 6 bases and J by 3 bases, and 11 bases separated the two germline ends. CDR1 and CDR2 from the germline V gene are LNHNV and YYDKDF (reference sequence). The CDR3 is 13 amino acids. The CDR3 region has the DNA TGTGCCACCAGGACAGCCGCTCACTATGGCTACACCTTC. This codes for CATRTAAHYGYTF.